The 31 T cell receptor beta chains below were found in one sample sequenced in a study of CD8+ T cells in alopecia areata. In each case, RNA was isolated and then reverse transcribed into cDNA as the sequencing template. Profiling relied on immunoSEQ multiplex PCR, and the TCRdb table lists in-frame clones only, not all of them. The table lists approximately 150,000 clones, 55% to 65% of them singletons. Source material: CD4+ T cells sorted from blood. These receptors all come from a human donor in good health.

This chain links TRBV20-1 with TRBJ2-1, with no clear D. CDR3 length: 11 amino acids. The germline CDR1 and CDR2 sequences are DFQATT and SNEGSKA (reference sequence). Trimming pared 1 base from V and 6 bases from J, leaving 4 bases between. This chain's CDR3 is CSARVVNEQFF. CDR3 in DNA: TGCAGTGCTAGAGTTGTCAATGAGCAGTTCTTC.

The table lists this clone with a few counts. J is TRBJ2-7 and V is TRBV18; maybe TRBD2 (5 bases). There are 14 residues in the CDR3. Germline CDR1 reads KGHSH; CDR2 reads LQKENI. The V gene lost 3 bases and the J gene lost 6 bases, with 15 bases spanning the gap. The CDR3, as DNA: TGTGCCAGCTCACCTCCCCCGGGAATGGGCGAGCAGTACTTC. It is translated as CASSPPPGMGEQYF.

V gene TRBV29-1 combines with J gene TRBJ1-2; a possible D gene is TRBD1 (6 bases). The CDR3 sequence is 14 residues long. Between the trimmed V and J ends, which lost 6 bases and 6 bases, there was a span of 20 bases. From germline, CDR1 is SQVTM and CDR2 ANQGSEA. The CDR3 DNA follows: TGCAGCGTCTTGTCGGAGCCTAGGACAGATGGCTACACCTTC. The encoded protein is CSVLSEPRTDGYTF.

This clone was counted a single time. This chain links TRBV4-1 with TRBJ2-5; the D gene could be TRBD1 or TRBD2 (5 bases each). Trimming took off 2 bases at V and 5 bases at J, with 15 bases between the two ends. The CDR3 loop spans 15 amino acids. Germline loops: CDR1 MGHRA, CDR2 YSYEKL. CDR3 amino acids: CASSQRDLTGETQYF. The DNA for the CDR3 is TGCGCCAGCAGCCAACGGGACCTGACGGGGGAGACCCAGTACTTC.

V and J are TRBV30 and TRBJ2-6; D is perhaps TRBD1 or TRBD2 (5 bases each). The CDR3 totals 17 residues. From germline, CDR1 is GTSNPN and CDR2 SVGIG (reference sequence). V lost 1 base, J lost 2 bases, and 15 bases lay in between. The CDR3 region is CAWSARGTSAGANVLTF. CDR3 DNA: TGTGCCTGGAGTGCCCGAGGGACCTCCGCTGGGGCCAACGTCCTGACTTTC.

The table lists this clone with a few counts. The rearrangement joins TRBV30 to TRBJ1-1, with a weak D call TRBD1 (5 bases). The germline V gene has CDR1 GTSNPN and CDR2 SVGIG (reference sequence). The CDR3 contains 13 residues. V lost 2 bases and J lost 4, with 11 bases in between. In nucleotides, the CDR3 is TGTGCCTGGAGTCCACAGGTGGGCACTGAAGCTTTCTTT. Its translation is CAWSPQVGTEAFF.

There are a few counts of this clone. CDR3 amino acids: CASSLRVPLTTSEQFF. The CDR3 DNA sequence: TGCGCCAGCAGCTTGCGGGTCCCCCTCACGACTAGCGAGCAGTTCTTC. The chain has TRBV5-1 and TRBJ2-1; 7 nucleotides agree with TRBD2. With 1 base clipped from V and 10 bases from J, the junction kept 14 bases outside the gene matches. CDR1 is SGHRS, CDR2 YFSETQ, per germline. This CDR3 region has 16 residues.

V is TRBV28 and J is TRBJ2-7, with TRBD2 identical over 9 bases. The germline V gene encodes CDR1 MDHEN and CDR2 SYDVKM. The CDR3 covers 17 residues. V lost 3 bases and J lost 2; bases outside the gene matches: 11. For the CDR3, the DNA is TGTGCCAGCAGTTTCGATCCTGGACTAGCGTCAGCCTACGAGCAGTACTTC. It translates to CASSFDPGLASAYEQYF.

In nucleotides, the CDR3 is TGTGCCAGCGCCGAGACAGGAGAAGAGACCCAGTACTTC. Translation: CASAETGEETQYF. This chain joins TRBV25-1 and TRBJ2-5, with D possibly TRBD1 on 6 matching bases. Germline V gene data show CDR1 as MGHDK and CDR2 as SYGVNS. The germline V and J ends were trimmed by 8 bases and 3 bases, with 13 bases remaining between them. The CDR3 totals 13 residues.

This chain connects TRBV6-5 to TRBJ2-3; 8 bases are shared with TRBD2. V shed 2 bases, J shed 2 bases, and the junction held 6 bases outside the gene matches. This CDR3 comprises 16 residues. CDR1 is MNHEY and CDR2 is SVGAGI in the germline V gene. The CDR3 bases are TGTGCCAGCAGTTACGGGACTAGTTTATTCACAGATACGCAGTATTTT. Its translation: CASSYGTSLFTDTQYF.

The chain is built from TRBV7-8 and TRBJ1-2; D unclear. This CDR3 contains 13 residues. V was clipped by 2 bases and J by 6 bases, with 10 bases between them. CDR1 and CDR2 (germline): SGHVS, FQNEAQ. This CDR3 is CASSLSRGDGYTF. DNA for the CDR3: TGTGCCAGCAGCTTATCCCGGGGAGATGGCTACACCTTC.

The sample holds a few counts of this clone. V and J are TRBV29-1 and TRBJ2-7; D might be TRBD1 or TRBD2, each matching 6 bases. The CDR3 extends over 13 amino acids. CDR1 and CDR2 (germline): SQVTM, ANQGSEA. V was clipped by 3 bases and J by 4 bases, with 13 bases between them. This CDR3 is CSVDVGGRYEQYF. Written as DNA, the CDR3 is TGCAGCGTTGATGTGGGGGGCCGATACGAGCAGTACTTC.

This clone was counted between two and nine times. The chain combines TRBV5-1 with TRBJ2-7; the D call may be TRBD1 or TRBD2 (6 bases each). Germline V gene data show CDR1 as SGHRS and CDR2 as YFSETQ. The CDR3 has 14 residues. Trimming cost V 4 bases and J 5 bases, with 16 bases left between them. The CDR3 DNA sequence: TGCGCCAGCAGCGGAGGGGACAAGACGAACGAGCAGTACTTC. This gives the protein CASSGGDKTNEQYF.

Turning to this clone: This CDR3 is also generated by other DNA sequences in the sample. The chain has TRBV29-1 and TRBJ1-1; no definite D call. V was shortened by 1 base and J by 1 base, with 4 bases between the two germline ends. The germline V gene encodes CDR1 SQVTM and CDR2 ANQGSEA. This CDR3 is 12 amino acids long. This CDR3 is CSVEGRNTEAFF. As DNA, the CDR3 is TGCAGCGTTGAAGGTAGGAACACTGAAGCTTTCTTT. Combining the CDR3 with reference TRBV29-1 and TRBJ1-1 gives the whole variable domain SAVISQKPSRDICQRGTSLTIQCQVDSQVTMMFWYRQQPGQSLTLIATANQGSEATYESGFVIDKFPISRPNLTFSTLTVSNMSPEDSSIYLCSVEGRNTEAFFGQGTRLTVV.

The CDR3 DNA reads TGTGCCATCGGAGCCAGTAGCGGGAGGAGGCAAGAGACCCAGTACTTC. Translated: CAIGASSGRRQETQYF. The genes are TRBV10-3 and TRBJ2-5; 10 nucleotides agree with TRBD2. Trimming took 8 bases from V and 2 from J; bases not matched to a gene: 11. The germline CDR1 and CDR2 sequences are ENHRY and SYGVKD. The CDR3 spans 16 residues.

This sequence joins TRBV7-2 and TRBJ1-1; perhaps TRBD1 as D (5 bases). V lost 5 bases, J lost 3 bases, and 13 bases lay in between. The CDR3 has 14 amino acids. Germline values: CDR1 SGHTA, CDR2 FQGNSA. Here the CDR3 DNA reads TGTGCCAGCAGCAGAGACGGGGGGGACACTGAAGCTTTCTTT. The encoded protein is CASSRDGGDTEAFF.

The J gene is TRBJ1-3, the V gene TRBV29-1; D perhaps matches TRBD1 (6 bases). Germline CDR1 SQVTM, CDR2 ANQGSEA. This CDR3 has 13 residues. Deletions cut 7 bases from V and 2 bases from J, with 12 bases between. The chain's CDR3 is CSALQGPGNTIYF. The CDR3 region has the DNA TGCAGCGCTCTACAGGGACCTGGAAACACCATATATTTT.

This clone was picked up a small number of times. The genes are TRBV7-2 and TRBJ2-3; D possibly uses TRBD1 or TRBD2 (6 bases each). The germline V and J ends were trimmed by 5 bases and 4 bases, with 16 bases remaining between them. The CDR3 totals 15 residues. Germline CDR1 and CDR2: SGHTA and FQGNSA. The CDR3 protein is CASSRDRGRADTQYF. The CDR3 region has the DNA TGTGCCAGCAGCCGAGACCGGGGGCGGGCAGATACGCAGTATTTT. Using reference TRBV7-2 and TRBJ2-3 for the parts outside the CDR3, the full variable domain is GAGVSQSPSNKVTEKGKDVELRCDPISGHTALYWYRQSLGQGLEFLIYFQGNSAPDKSGLPSDRFSAERTGGSVSTLTIQRTQQEDSAVYLCASSRDRGRADTQYFGPGTRLTVL.

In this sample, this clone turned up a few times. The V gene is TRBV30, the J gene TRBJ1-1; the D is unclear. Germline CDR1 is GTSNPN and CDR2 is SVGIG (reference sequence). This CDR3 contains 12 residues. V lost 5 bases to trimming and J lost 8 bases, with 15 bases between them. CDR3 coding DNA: TGTGCCTGGGGAAACCGGGCAACCGAAGCTTTCTTT. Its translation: CAWGNRATEAFF.

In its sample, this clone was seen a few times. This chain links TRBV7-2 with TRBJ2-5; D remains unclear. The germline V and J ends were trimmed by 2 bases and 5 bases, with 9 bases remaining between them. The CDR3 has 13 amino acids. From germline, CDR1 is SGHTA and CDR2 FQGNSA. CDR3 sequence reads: CASSLTSGETQYF. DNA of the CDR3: TGTGCCAGCAGCTTAACGAGTGGGGAGACCCAGTACTTC.

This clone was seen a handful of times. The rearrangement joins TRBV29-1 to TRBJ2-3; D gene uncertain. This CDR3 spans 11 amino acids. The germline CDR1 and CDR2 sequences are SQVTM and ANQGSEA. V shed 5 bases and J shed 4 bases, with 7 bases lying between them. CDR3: CSVTRSDTQYF. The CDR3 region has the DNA TGCAGCGTTACCAGATCAGATACGCAGTATTTT.

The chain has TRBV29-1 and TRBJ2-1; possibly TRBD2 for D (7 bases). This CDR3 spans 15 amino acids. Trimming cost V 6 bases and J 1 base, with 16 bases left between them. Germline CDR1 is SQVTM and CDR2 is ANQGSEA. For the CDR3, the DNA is TGCAGCGTCGCAACAGGGAGGGCGTCCTACAATGAGCAGTTCTTC. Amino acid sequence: CSVATGRASYNEQFF.

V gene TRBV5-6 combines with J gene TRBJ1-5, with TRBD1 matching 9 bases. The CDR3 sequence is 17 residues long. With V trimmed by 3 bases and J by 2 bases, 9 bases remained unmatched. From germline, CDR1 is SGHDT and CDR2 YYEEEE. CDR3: CASSSKTGGFGNQPQHF. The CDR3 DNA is TGTGCCAGCAGCTCGAAGACAGGGGGTTTCGGCAATCAGCCCCAGCATTTT. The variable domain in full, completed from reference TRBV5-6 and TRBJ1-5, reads DAGVTQSPTHLIKTRGQQVTLRCSPKSGHDTVSWYQQALGQGPQFIFQYYEEEERQRGNFPDRFSGHQFPNYSSELNVNALLLGDSALYLCASSSKTGGFGNQPQHFGDGTRLSIL.

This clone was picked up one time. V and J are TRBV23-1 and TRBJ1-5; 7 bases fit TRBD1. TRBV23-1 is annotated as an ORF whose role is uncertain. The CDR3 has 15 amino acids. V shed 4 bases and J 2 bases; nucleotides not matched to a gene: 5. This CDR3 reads CASSLLGQGNQPQHF. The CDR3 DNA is TGCGCCAGCAGTCTACTCGGACAGGGCAATCAGCCCCAGCATTTT.

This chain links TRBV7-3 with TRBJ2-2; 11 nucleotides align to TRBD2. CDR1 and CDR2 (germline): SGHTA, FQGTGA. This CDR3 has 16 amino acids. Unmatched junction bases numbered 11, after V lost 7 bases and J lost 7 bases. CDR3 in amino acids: CASNPLAGGPGGELFF. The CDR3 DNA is TGTGCCAGCAACCCCTTAGCGGGAGGGCCCGGCGGGGAGCTGTTTTTT.

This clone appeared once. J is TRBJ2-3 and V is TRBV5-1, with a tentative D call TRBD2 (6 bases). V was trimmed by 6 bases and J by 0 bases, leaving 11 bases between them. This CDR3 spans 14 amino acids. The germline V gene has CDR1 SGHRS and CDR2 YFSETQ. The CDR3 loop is CASTPRGSTDTQYF. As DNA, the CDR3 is TGCGCCAGCACCCCGCGGGGTAGCACAGATACGCAGTATTTT.

CDR3 DNA: TGTGCCAGCACCGGGGTCTACTCCTACGAGCAGTACTTC. It encodes CASTGVYSYEQYF. This chain uses TRBV2 with TRBJ2-7, with a possible D match to TRBD2 (5 bases). This CDR3 spans 13 amino acids. Looked up from germline, CDR1 is SNHLY and CDR2 is FYNNEI. V shed 7 bases and J shed 0 bases, with 10 bases lying between them.

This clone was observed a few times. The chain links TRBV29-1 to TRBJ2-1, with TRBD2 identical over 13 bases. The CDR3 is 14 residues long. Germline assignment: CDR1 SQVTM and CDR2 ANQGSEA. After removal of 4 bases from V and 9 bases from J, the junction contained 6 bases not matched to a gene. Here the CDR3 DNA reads TGCAGCGTTGGACGACTAGCGGGAGGAGGTGAGCAGTTCTTC. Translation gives CSVGRLAGGGEQFF.

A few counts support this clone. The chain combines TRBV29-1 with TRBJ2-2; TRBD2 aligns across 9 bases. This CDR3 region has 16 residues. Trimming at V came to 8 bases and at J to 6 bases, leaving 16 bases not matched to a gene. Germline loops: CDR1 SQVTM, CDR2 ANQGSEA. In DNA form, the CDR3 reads TGCAGCCCGCCTGCGCGGGAGGGCCGCCGGGCCGGGGAGCTGTTTTTT. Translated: CSPPAREGRRAGELFF.

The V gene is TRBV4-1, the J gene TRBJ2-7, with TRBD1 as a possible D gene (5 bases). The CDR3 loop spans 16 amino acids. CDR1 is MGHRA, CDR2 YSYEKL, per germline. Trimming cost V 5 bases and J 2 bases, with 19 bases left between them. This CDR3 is CASSSPSKGPPYEQYF. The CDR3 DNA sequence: TGCGCCAGCAGCTCACCCTCGAAGGGGCCGCCCTACGAGCAGTACTTC.

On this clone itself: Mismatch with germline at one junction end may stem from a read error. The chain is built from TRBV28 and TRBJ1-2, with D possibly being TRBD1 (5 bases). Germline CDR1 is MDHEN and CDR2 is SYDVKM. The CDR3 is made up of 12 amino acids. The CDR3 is CASSLGDLAVAF. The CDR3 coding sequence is TGTGCCAGCAGTTTAGGGGACCTGGCTGTCGCCTTC.